The TCR beta chain under discussion was sequenced for a study of cytomegalovirus exposure and HLA in healthy donors. V was cut by 0 bases and J by 8 bases, with 12 bases left in between. Germline CDR1 SGDLS, CDR2 YYNGEE. This CDR3 is built from 13 residues. In the PCR, 60 Vbeta and 13 Jbeta primers were used. The data were produced by immunoSEQ multiplex PCR, yet TCRdb's version contains in-frame clones alone and is incomplete. Of roughly 180,000 clones detected, roughly 78% appear once; the ten largest clones hold about 13%. This TCR derives from a woman aged 50 to 60 in good health and CMV-seropositive. The sequencing input was PBMCs. The chain combines TRBV9 with TRBJ2-7, with D tentatively TRBD2 (5 bases). This CDR3 is CASSVEGASKQYF. CDR3 DNA: TGTGCCAGCAGCGTAGAGGGAGCCAGCAAGCAGTACTTC.